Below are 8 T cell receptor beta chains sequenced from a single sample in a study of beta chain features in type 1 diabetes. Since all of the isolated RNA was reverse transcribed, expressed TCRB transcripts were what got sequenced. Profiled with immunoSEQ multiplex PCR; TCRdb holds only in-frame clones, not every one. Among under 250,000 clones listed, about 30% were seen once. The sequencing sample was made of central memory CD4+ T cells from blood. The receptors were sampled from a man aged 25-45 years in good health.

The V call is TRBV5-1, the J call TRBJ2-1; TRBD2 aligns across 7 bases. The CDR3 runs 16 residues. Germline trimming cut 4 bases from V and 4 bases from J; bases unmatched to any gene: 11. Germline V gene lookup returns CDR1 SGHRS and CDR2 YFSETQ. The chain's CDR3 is CASSPTGGLGYNEQFF. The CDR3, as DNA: TGCGCCAGCAGCCCGACGGGGGGACTGGGATACAATGAGCAGTTCTTC.

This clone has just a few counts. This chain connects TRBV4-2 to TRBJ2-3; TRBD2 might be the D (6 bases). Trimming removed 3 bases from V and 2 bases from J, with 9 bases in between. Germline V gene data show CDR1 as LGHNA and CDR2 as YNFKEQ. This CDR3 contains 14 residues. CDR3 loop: CASSQGTHTDTQYF. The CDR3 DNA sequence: TGTGCCAGCAGCCAGGGGACTCACACAGATACGCAGTATTTT.

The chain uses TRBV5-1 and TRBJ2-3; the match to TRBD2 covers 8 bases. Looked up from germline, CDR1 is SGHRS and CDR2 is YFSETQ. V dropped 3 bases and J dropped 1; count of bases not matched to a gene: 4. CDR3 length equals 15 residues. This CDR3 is CASSSISGGTDTQYF. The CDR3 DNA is TGCGCCAGCAGCTCGATTAGCGGGGGCACAGATACGCAGTATTTT.

The CDR3 reads CASSLLNPGQGQETQYF. In nucleotides, the CDR3 is TGCGCCAGCAGCCTCTTAAACCCGGGACAGGGGCAAGAGACCCAGTACTTC. The J gene is TRBJ2-5, the V gene TRBV4-3; TRBD1 agrees at 10 bases. The CDR3 is 17 amino acids. The junction had 10 bases not matched to a gene; V was cut back by 4 bases and J by 2 bases. CDR1 and CDR2 from the germline V gene are LGHNA and YSLEER.

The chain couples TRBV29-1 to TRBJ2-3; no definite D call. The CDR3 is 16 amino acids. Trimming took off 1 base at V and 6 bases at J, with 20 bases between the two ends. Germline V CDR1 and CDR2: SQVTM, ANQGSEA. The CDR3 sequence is CSVEGGGVTYEDTQYF. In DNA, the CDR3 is TGCAGCGTTGAAGGAGGCGGAGTTACCTATGAGGATACGCAGTATTTT.

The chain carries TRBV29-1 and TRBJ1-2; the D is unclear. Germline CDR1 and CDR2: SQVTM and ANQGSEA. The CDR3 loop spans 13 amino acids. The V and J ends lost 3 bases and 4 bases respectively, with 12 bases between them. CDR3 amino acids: CSVDGGLGYGYTF. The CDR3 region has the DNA TGCAGCGTTGACGGTGGGTTGGGCTATGGCTACACCTTC.

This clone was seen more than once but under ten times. The CDR3 is CASSSSSGAIQTQYF. CDR3 nucleotides: TGTGCCAGCAGCTCTTCCTCTGGGGCTATCCAGACCCAGTACTTC. This chain uses TRBV7-2 with TRBJ2-5; perhaps TRBD1 as D (5 bases). Germline assignment: CDR1 SGHTA and CDR2 FQGNSA. CDR3 length: 15 residues. V lost 4 bases and J lost 6, with 18 bases in between.

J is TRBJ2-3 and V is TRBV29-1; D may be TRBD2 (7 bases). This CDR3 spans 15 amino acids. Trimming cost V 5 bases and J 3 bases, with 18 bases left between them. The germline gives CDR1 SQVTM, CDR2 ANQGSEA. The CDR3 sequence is CSVSSPGGRTDTQYF. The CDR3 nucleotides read TGCAGCGTTAGTTCCCCGGGGGGCAGGACAGATACGCAGTATTTT.